Shown below are 14 T cell receptor beta chains from a single sample sequenced in a study of tumor-infiltrating lymphocytes in primary liver carcinoma. Germline DNA was extracted too, while blood RNA derived from unsorted whole blood. Priming with a constant-region primer yielded TCR beta cDNA from 400 to 550 ng total RNA. Libraries covering TCR beta were generated through three nested multiplex PCR rounds (using a slightly modified ARM-PCR). Use of TRBV1-TRBV30 forward primers with a C-beta reverse primer characterized the first two PCR rounds, which lasted around 10 cycles each. TCRdb passed the multiplex PCR reads through MiXCR, listing each CDR3 protein once. The sample yields fewer than 400,000 distinct CDR3 sequences, 50% to 75% seen once. Sequenced: peripheral blood. The receptors here all came from a woman in her 30s with primary liver carcinoma and hepatitis B virus infection.

The V call is TRBV6-2 or TRBV6-3, the J call TRBJ2-2, with 12 bases identical to TRBD1. The CDR3 extends over 15 amino acids. V gave up 7 bases and J gave up 9 bases; unmatched junction bases: 9. Germline CDR1 is MNHEY and CDR2 is SVGEGT. Written as DNA, the CDR3 is TGTGCCAGCACTTGGCCGGGACAGGGGGCCAGGGAGCTGTTTTTT. Translation gives CASTWPGQGARELFF.

About this clonotype itself: A much larger clone differs by one base, so this may be a read error. The V gene is TRBV29-1, the J gene TRBJ1-2, with D unresolved. The length of the CDR3 is 14 residues. Germline CDR1 SQVTM, CDR2 ANQGSEA. CDR3 bases: TGCAGCGCTTACGGGGAGTCCTCTAACTATGGCTACATCTTC. This encodes CSAYGESSNYGYIF.

As regards this clonotype: This may come from a read error, since a much larger clone is one base off. Because it lacks the conserved phenylalanine or tryptophan at the end, this CDR3 is likely a read error. The V gene is TRBV4-3, the J gene TRBJ2-1; a weak D match, TRBD2 (5 bases). The germline V gene has CDR1 LGHNA and CDR2 YSLEER. The CDR3 runs 15 residues. Trimming cost V 2 bases and J 8 bases, with 16 bases left between them. CDR3 bases: TGCGCCAGCAGCCAATCAAGCGGTAGGACGGATGAGCAGTTCCTC. Translation: CASSQSSGRTDEQFL.

Remarks on this clonotype: This may stem from a read error, because a much larger clone lies one nucleotide away. The chain recombines TRBV6-2 or TRBV6-3 with TRBJ2-4, with D perhaps TRBD1 (6 bases). The V end lost 0 bases, the J end lost 12 bases, and 18 bases lay between the germline ends. Germline V CDR1 and CDR2: MNHEY, SVGEGT. CDR3 size: 15 residues. The CDR3 coding sequence is TGTGCCAGCAGTTACTCATCGCAGGGGCCCATATCTCAGTACTTC. Its translation is CASSYSSQGPISQYF.

Note on this clonotype: The junction differs from germline at one of its ends, possibly a read error. The V gene is TRBV6-1, the J gene TRBJ2-7; no clear D gene. The CDR3 loop spans 14 amino acids. The germline V gene encodes CDR1 MNHNS and CDR2 SASEGT. CDR3 DNA: TGTGCCAGCAGTGTCTCCCGAGACTCCTACGAGCTGTACTTC. It translates to CASSVSRDSYELYF.

This clonotype was picked up one time. The junction departs from germline at one end; a sequencing error may be responsible. The chain employs TRBV30 and TRBJ1-3, with D uncertain. Germline CDR1 GTSNPN, CDR2 SVGIG (reference sequence). The CDR3 runs 13 residues. The chain's CDR3 is CAGKGSSGNAIYF. CDR3 nucleotide sequence: TGTGCCGGGAAGGGAAGCTCTGGAAACGCCATATATTTT. The full variable domain, in which reference TRBV30 and TRBJ1-3 provide the parts outside the CDR3, is SQTIHQWPATLVQPVGSPLSLECTVEGTSNPNLYWYRQAAGRGLQLLFYSVGIGQISSEVPQNLSASRPQDRQFILSSKKLLLSDSGFYLCAGKGSSGNAIYFGEGSWLTVV.

This clonotype turned up a few times. A much more abundant neighbour one base away suggests this may be a read error. The chain joins TRBV11-2 to TRBJ2-7, with 7 bases aligning to TRBD1. This CDR3 is built from 14 residues. Germline V gives CDR1 SGHAT, CDR2 FQNNGV. CDR3 nucleotide sequence: TGTGCCAGCAGCCTACCGACAGGGAGCTACGAGCGGTACTTC. Residues: CASSLPTGSYERYF. Drawing the rest from reference TRBV11-2 and TRBJ2-7, the complete variable domain is EAGVAQSPRYKIIEKRQSVAFWCNPISGHATLYWYQQILGQGPKLLIQFQNNGVVDDSQLPKDRFSAERLKGVDSTLKIQPAKLEDSAVYLCASSLPTGSYERYFGPGTRLTVT.

This clonotype has only a few counts. Compared with germline, one end of the junction differs, possibly owing to a read error. The chain's CDR3 is CASSLVGTGYGYTF. As DNA, the CDR3 is TGTGCCAGCAGCTTAGTCGGGACAGGTTATGGCTACACTTTC. The J gene is TRBJ1-2, the V gene TRBV7-9; 8 nucleotides align to TRBD1. The CDR3 has 14 amino acids. CDR1 and CDR2 (germline): SEHNR, FQNEAQ (reference sequence).

The V and J genes are TRBV6-5 and TRBJ2-3; D assignment may be TRBD1 or TRBD2 (5 bases each). Germline CDR1 and CDR2: MNHEY and SVGAGI. The CDR3 covers 17 residues. V was shortened by 5 bases and J by 2 bases, with 20 bases between the two germline ends. CDR3 protein: CASSKGHPGRLTDTQYF. CDR3 nucleotide sequence: TGTGCCAGCAGTAAGGGGCACCCGGGACGACTCACAGATACGCAGTATTTT.

Worth noting for this clonotype: A much more abundant neighbour one base away suggests this may be a read error. The chain has TRBV12-3 or TRBV12-4 and TRBJ2-3; 7 bases fit TRBD1. This CDR3 is 15 amino acids long. CDR3 nucleotides: TGTGCCAGCAGTTTAGGACAGGGAAACACAGATACGCATTATTTT. It yields the protein CASSLGQGNTDTHYF.

This clonotype has a single count. A read error may be the cause here, since a much bigger clone is one base away. The chain employs TRBV4-3 and TRBJ2-1; 8 nucleotides line up with TRBD2. Germline V gives CDR1 LGHNA, CDR2 YSLEER. The CDR3 covers 15 residues. The CDR3 here is CASSPSGGSYDEQFF. CDR3 bases: TGCGCCAGCAGCCCAAGCGGGGGCTCCTACGATGAGCAGTTCTTC.

The CDR3 loop is CASSLARYQRNQPQHF. CDR3 bases: TGTGCCAGCAGTTTAGCCAGGTATCAACGGAATCAGCCCCAGCATTTT. J is TRBJ1-5 and V is TRBV12-3 or TRBV12-4, with no clear D. V lost 0 bases to trimming and J lost 4 bases, with 13 bases between them. There are 16 residues in the CDR3.

The chain uses TRBV13 and TRBJ2-1; D call uncertain. The CDR3 has 11 amino acids. The germline V and J ends were trimmed by 2 bases and 8 bases, with 4 bases remaining between them. From germline, CDR1 is PRHDT and CDR2 FYEKMQ (reference sequence). The CDR3 loop reads CASSLLHEQFF. The CDR3 nucleotides read TGTGCCAGCAGCTTACTGCATGAGCAGTTCTTC.

This clonotype was picked up many times. The CDR3 sequence is CASTSSSDQPQHF. The CDR3 DNA reads as TGTGCCAGCACTAGCAGTTCAGATCAGCCCCAGCATTTT. The chain combines TRBV12-3 or TRBV12-4 with TRBJ1-5; D not resolved. The V and J ends lost 7 bases and 5 bases respectively, with 12 bases between them. The CDR3 contains 13 residues.